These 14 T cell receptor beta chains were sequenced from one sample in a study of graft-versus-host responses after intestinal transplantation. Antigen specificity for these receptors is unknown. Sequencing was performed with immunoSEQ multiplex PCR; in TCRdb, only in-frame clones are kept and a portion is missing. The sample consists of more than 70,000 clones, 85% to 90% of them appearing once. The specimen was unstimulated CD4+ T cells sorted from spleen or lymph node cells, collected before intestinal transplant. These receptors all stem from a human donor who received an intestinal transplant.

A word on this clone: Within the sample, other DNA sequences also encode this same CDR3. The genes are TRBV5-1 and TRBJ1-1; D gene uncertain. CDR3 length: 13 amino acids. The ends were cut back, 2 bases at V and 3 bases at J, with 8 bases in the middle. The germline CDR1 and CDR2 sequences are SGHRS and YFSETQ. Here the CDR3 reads CASSLGRDTEAFF. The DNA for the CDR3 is TGCGCCAGCAGCTTAGGCCGGGACACTGAAGCTTTCTTT.

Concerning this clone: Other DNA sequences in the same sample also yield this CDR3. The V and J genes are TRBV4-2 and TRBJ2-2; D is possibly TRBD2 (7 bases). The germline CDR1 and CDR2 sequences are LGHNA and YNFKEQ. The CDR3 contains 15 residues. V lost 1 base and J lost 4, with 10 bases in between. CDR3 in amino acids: CASSQGGGVTGELFF. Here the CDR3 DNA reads TGTGCCAGCAGCCAAGGGGGGGGCGTCACCGGGGAGCTGTTTTTT.

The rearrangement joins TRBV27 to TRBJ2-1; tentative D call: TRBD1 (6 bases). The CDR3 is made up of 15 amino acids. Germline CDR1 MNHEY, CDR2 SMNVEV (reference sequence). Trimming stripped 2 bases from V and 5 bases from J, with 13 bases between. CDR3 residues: CASSLTGLPHNEQFF. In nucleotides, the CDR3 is TGTGCCAGCAGTTTAACAGGGTTACCCCACAATGAGCAGTTCTTC.

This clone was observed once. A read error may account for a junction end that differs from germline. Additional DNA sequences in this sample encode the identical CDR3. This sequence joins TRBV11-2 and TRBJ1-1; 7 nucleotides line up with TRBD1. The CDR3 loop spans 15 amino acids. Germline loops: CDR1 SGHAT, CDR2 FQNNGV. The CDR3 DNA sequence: TGTGCCAGCAGCTTAGTGGGGCAGGGGGACACTGAAGCCTTCTTT. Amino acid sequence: CASSLVGQGDTEAFF.

The CDR3 protein is CASSPGGTDTQYF. For the CDR3, the DNA is TGTGCCAGCAGCCCCGGGGGCACAGATACGCAGTATTTT. V usage is TRBV7-3 and J usage is TRBJ2-3, with D possibly being TRBD2 (5 bases). The germline V and J ends were trimmed by 5 bases and 1 base, with 7 bases remaining between them. Germline values: CDR1 SGHTA, CDR2 FQGTGA. This CDR3 contains 13 residues.

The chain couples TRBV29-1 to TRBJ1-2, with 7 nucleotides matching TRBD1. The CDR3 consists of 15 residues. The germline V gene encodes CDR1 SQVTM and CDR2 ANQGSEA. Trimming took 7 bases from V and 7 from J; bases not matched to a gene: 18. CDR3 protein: CSATGADRERGGYTF. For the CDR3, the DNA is TGCAGCGCGACGGGGGCCGACAGGGAGAGGGGTGGCTACACCTTC.

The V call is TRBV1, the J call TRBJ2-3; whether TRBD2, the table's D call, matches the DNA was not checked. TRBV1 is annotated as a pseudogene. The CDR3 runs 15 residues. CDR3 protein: CTSSQGGGLTDTQYF. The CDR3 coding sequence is TGCACCAGCAGCCAGGGCGGGGGCCTCACAGATACGCAGTATTTT.

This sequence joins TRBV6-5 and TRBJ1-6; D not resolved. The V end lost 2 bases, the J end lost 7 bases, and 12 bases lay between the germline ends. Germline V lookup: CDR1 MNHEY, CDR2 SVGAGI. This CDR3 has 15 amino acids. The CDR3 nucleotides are TGTGCCAGCAGTTACGGGCGCTTACGAAATTCACCCCTCCACTTT. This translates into CASSYGRLRNSPLHF.

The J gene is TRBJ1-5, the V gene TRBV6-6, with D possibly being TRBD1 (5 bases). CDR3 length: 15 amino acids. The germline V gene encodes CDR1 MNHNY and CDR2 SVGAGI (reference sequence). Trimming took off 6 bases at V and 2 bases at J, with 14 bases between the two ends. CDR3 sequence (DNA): TGTGCCAGCAGGGGGTCTGGGGGGGGCAATCAGCCCCAGCATTTT. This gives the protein CASRGSGGGNQPQHF.

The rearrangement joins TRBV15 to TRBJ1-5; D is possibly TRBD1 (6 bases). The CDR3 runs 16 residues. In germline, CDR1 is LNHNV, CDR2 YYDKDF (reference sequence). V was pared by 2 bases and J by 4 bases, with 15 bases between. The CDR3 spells CATSRYDRQTNQPQHF. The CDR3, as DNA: TGTGCCACCAGCAGATATGACAGGCAAACTAATCAGCCCCAGCATTTT.

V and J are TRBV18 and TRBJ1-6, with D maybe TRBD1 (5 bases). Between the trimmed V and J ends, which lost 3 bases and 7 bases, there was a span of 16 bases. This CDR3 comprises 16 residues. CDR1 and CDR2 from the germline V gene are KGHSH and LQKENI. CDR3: CASSPTTGGTNSPLHF. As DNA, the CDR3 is TGTGCCAGCTCACCGACGACCGGGGGAACAAATTCACCCCTCCACTTT.

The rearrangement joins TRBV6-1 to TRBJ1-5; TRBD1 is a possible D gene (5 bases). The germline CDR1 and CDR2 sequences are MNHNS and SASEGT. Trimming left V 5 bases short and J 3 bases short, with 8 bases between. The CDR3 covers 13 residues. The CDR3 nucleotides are TGTGCCAGCAGTCGACAGAACAATCAGCCCCAGCATTTT. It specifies CASSRQNNQPQHF.

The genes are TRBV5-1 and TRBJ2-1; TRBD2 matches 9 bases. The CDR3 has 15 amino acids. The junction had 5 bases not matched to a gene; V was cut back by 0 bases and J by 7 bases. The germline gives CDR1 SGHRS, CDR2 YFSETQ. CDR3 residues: CASSLVLAGENEQFF. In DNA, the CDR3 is TGCGCCAGCAGCTTGGTACTAGCGGGTGAAAATGAGCAGTTCTTC.

Here the CDR3 DNA reads TGTGCTAGTGGCCCCGGACAGGGGTGGCAGCCCCAGCATTTT. This translates into CASGPGQGWQPQHF. V is TRBV12-5 and J is TRBJ1-5, with 9 bases lining up with TRBD1. Trimming cost V 6 bases and J 7 bases; bases outside gene matches: 7. Per the germline V gene, CDR1 is LGHNT and CDR2 is FRNRAP. The CDR3 is made up of 14 amino acids.